The subject of this entry is one T cell receptor (beta chain). What antigen it recognizes has not been identified. No much larger clone exists at a distance of one base, and base qualities are not known. One collaborating source in Seattle enrolled patients while the patients were actively infected and followed the patients over time throughout the course of disease. The collaborating institutions used their own protocols to collect whole blood in K2EDTA tubes. For TCRbeta analysis, collaborators shipped samples in one of three forms: frozen whole blood, isolated PBMCs, or DNA extracted from either of those sample types. This entry belongs to a study of blood T cell repertoires in COVID-19 (dated by TCRdb to between 2020 and 2021). Regarding the study in general: Samples covering the acute and convalescent phases of COVID-19 were provided by collaborators in the United States, Italy and Spain. Deeply sampled blood TCRbeta repertoires from subjects exposed to, actively infected with, or recovered from COVID-19 were included in the dataset. The samples were drawn from two sources: the first 160 participants of the ongoing ImmuneRACE study, and 950 to 1,500 subjects contributed by 6 global collaborators. Where available, HLA class I and class II types were obtained from metadata supplied by the sample provider rather than from assay-based typing. The repertoires were made available in a free public database intended to serve as a resource for research on the immune response to SARS-CoV-2. Sample metadata almost always included a de-identified subject ID, COVID-19 status, age in years and sex. The prospective study material was composed of cDNA or gDNA derived from T cells, B-cell-depleted T cells, or PBMCs.

For CDR1 and CDR2, the germline V gene lists WSHSY and SAAADI. Including cysteine and phenylalanine, the CDR3 has 18 amino acids. This entry keeps only the CDR3 DNA: 54 bases, framed from base 1. The junction shows trimming of 5 bases on V and 4 bases on J, and the gene matches do not reach 14 bases of it. TCRbeta CDR3 regions were amplified from genomic DNA using the immunoSEQ Assay, a bias-controlled multiplex PCR. The original pipeline was this. The number of nucleated cells in each sample was estimated by amplification of reference gene primers within the assay. To quantify the absolute abundance of each unique TCRbeta CDR3 rearrangement, sequence reads were collapsed and filtered. For each sample, productive Simpson clonality was calculated by taking the square root of Simpson's diversity index across productive rearrangements. TCRdb holds this immuneACCESS table with in-frame rearrangements only. Some clones are missing; in checked studies, unresolved V genes explain under half, and the rest has no known cause. V, J and clone size derive from that table, while D and trimming were established from the DNA sequence. This sample is represented by approximately 440,000 clones; about nine tenths of them were singletons. The ten biggest clones cover around 12% of the sample.

Points the paper makes about the study in general: The quantity of clinical and demographic metadata differed by source and by participant and was supplied without curation.

This TCR was recovered from a woman aged 45-65 years with COVID-19, enrolled during active disease. The chain is made from TRBV10-2 and TRBJ1-6; 7 bases in between match TRBD1. The sequencing input was peripheral blood. The DNA reads as follows: TGCGCCAGCAGTAGGGGCGGTGAGGGGGCGCGATATAATTCACCCCTCCACTTT. It encodes CASSRGGEGARYNSPLHF.